The clone carrying this TCR beta chain was seen a few times. The data belong to a study of CD4 and CD8 cells across lung adenocarcinoma regions. This CDR3 is 14 amino acids long. The V gene end was trimmed by 6 bases and the J gene end by 9 bases; junction bases not matched to a gene: 11. TCRdb re-derived calls from the PCR reads in MiXCR, one entry per CDR3 protein. The sample contains 21,000 or so distinct CDR3 sequences, over 50% of which appear only once. The V gene is TRBV12-3 or TRBV12-4, the J gene TRBJ2-1, with 7 bases fitting TRBD2. This receptor was taken from a female donor with lung adenocarcinoma. The CD4 and CD8 labels of this study may be unreliable. Sample: CD8+ T cells from the center of a lung tumor. The CDR3 spells CASRREWDRSEQFF. The DNA of the CDR3 is TGTGCCAGCAGGCGGGAGTGGGACCGGAGTGAGCAGTTCTTC.